This T cell receptor beta chain was obtained from a study of T cells during gluten challenge in celiac disease (dated by TCRdb to the late 2010s). About the full investigation: Paired single-cell TCR sequencing was carried out for about 7 challenge participants in whom a significant rise in HLA-DQ:gluten tetramer-binding T cells was shown. On the Illumina MiSeq, paired-end 250 bp sequencing was performed for single-cell libraries and paired-end 300 bp sequencing was performed for bulk libraries. Blood was collected at baseline, day 6 and day 14 of the challenge, whereas duodenal biopsies were collected at baseline and day 14.

The paper's findings and limits, for the study overall: The circulating gluten-specific T cells hit their peak on day 6, and the day-6 repertoire seemed to be made up largely of expanded preexisting memory clonotypes. Increased clonal expansion on day 6 was shown by a lower sample-corrected Shannon diversity of circulating gluten-specific T cells. Across about seven patients, about 12-44% of single-cell TCR-alpha/beta clonotypes at the latest time point were also found at baseline, with about 52-56% being obtained from bulk data.

CDR1 and CDR2, looked up from the germline V gene, are SGHDT and YYEEEE. The germline ends are 18 bases apart after V is trimmed by 4 bases and J by 7 bases. Reading from cysteine to phenylalanine, the CDR3 counts 14 amino acids. Only the CDR3 DNA stays, 42 bases, in frame from base 1. Libraries were built with single-cell sequencing. The run used an Illumina MiSeq. Three nested PCRs using multiplexed primers that cover all TRA and TRB V genes were used to amplify paired single-cell TCR-alpha and TCR-beta sequences. Processing in the source paper ran as follows. Reads were preprocessed with selected pRESTO steps, and V, D, J genes and CDR3 junctions were assigned with IMGT/HighV-QUEST. Single cells were kept only if valid singletons with at most three chains, each supported by 100 or more reads. A clonotype was defined by identical paired TCR-alpha/beta nucleotide sequences, and sharing of only about 0.19% between patients indicated that cross-contamination was negligible. In samples containing more than 20 cells, repertoire diversity was estimated using a Shannon index corrected for undersampling. In-frame beta chains were kept once TCRdb had trimmed the public reads at Q25 with fastp and called clones with MiXCR. Each CDR3 protein appears once, grouped with its most common genes and DNA. In this record, the V and J calls reflect TCRdb's handling and not the investigators' own analysis. The sample table gives some 66 distinct CDR3 sequences.

Notes on this clonotype: There are no base qualities to consult, and no much larger clone falls within one base.

Blood cells were gated as tetramer-binding CD4+ effector-memory gut-homing T cells defined as CD3+, CD45RA-, CD62L- and integrin beta7+, with lineage markers excluded. Treated celiac disease patients on a gluten-free diet underwent a 14-day oral dietary gluten challenge to study recall of gluten-specific T cells. Sorting was performed on an Aria II cell sorter as single cells, and bulk sorting was additionally performed when tetramer-positive cells were relatively numerous. Peripheral blood mononuclear cells were isolated using Ficoll density gradient centrifugation and were cryopreserved prior to staining. Before tetramer-binding CD4+ T cells were sorted, thawed cells were stained with a pool of PE-conjugated HLA-DQ:gluten tetramers that present immunodominant gluten epitopes. Blood samples underwent tetramer-based enrichment after HLA-DQ:gluten tetramer staining.

The sequence joins TRBV5-6 to TRBJ2-7; the D gene cannot be resolved beyond TRBD1 or TRBD2, each matching 5 bases. The receptor's source is a female donor with celiac disease. This specimen consisted of gluten-specific CD4+ T cells sorted from blood using tetramers, obtained at baseline or on day 6, 14 or 28 of gluten challenge (not recorded which). The DNA sequence is as follows: TGTGCCAGCAGCCCAAGGCCCGCTGGGGGAGAGCAGTACTTC. Translated, this gives CASSPRPAGGEQYF.